Shown below are 14 T cell receptor beta chains from a single sample sequenced in a study of T cell responses to AZD1222 COVID-19 vaccine. TCRdb's table, derived via immunoSEQ multiplex PCR, lists solely in-frame clones and lacks some. The sample consists of 75,000 to 100,000 clones, roughly 90% of them appearing once. The material was peripheral blood, obtained on day 0 of AZD1222 vaccination. The origin of the receptors is an adult in good health.

The chain joins TRBV6-2 or TRBV6-3 to TRBJ2-2; the D gene is possibly TRBD2 (7 bases). Germline loops: CDR1 MNHEY, CDR2 SVGEGT. The CDR3 has 15 residues. Trimming stripped 6 bases from V and 6 bases from J, with 17 bases between. Here the CDR3 DNA reads TGTGCCAGCAGCCGGGGAGGGGGTGTTCCCGGGGAGCTGTTTTTT. Protein product: CASSRGGGVPGELFF.

The chain uses TRBV11-1 and TRBJ2-7; TRBD1 might be the D (5 bases). The CDR3 is 14 amino acids. Germline V gene sequence: CDR1 SGHAT, CDR2 FQDESV (reference sequence). V lost 5 bases to trimming and J lost 5 bases, with 16 bases between them. CDR3 DNA: TGTGCCAGCAGCCAGGAAAGGGGCCCCCACGAGCAGTACTTC. This gives the protein CASSQERGPHEQYF.

The chain is built from TRBV5-1 and TRBJ2-3; D is unclear. The CDR3 runs to 15 residues. The V gene lost 5 bases and the J gene lost 5 bases, with 18 bases spanning the gap. Germline lookup yields CDR1 SGHRS and CDR2 YFSETQ. CDR3 in DNA: TGCGCCAGCAGTAGGGATCGTGGGTCTGTAGATACGCAGTATTTT. It is translated as CASSRDRGSVDTQYF. Based on the CDR3 plus reference TRBV5-1 and TRBJ2-3, the full variable domain is KAGVTQTPRYLIKTRGQQVTLSCSPISGHRSVSWYQQTPGQGLQFLFEYFSETQRNKGNFPGRFSGRQFSNSRSEMNVSTLELGDSALYLCASSRDRGSVDTQYFGPGTRLTVL.

The chain recombines TRBV7-2 with TRBJ1-3; D not certain. The V end was cut by 5 bases, the J end by 0 bases, with 11 bases between. The V gene's germline CDR1 is SGHTA and CDR2 FQGNSA. This CDR3 has 15 amino acids. The CDR3, as DNA: TGTGCCAGCAGCCCCCAAATGAACTCTGGAAACACCATATATTTT. Protein: CASSPQMNSGNTIYF.

The chain combines TRBV30 with TRBJ1-3; unclear D gene. V was clipped by 3 bases and J by 4 bases, with 16 bases between them. CDR1 and CDR2 from the germline V gene are GTSNPN and SVGIG (reference sequence). This CDR3 region has 15 residues. Written as DNA, the CDR3 is TGTGCCTGGAGCCATATTCGGGAAACAGGAAACACCATATATTTT. Its protein is CAWSHIRETGNTIYF.

This chain uses TRBV28 with TRBJ1-3, with a weak D call TRBD1 (5 bases). The CDR3 has 15 amino acids. The ends were cut back, 6 bases at V and 0 bases at J, with 12 bases in the middle. CDR1 MDHEN and CDR2 SYDVKM come from the germline V gene. CDR3 nucleotide sequence: TGTGCCAGCAGCCCCGGGGACGCCTCTGGAAACACCATATATTTT. Amino acids: CASSPGDASGNTIYF.

This rearrangement joins TRBV6-5 to TRBJ2-7; 9 positions match TRBD1. CDR3 size: 15 residues. V lost 4 bases, J lost 6 bases, and 10 bases stayed unmatched. Looked up from germline, CDR1 is MNHEY and CDR2 is SVGAGI. The CDR3 nucleotides are TGTGCCAGCAGTTTCCGGGACAGGGTATCAGTCGAGCAGTACTTC. Translated, it gives CASSFRDRVSVEQYF.

The chain recombines TRBV3-1 (or the pseudogene TRBV3-2) with TRBJ2-3; no firm D call. The CDR3 has 14 residues. V was cut by 1 base and J by 2 bases, with 7 bases left in between. The germline V gene encodes CDR1 LGHDT and CDR2 YNNKEL (reference sequence). For the CDR3, the DNA is TGTGCCAGCAGCCAAGGGCCTTCCACAGATACGCAGTATTTT. It encodes CASSQGPSTDTQYF.

The chain carries TRBV30 and TRBJ1-4; D is perhaps TRBD1 (5 bases). Trimming took 5 bases from V and 6 from J, leaving 13 bases between them. Germline-derived CDR1 and CDR2 are GTSNPN and SVGIG (reference sequence). There are 13 residues in the CDR3. The DNA of the CDR3 is TGTGCCTGGGCGGCCGGGGGAGATGAAAAACTGTTTTTT. Its translation is CAWAAGGDEKLFF.

Turning to this clone: One junction end does not reproduce the germline sequence, and a read error may be involved. The chain links TRBV6-1 to TRBJ1-5; TRBD1 is a possible D gene (5 bases). This CDR3 has 15 amino acids. The germline V gene has CDR1 MNHNS and CDR2 SASEGT. This CDR3 is CASREAQGSNQPQHF. The CDR3 bases are TGTGCCAGCAGGGAAGCCCAGGGATCCAATCAGCCCCAGCATTTT.

The chain is built from TRBV2 and TRBJ2-4; D perhaps matches TRBD1 (6 bases). This CDR3 comprises 16 residues. V shed 2 bases and J shed 0 bases, with 11 bases lying between them. Germline-derived CDR1 and CDR2 are SNHLY and FYNNEI. The CDR3 loop reads CASSEPGQLAKNIQYF. The CDR3 coding sequence is TGTGCCAGCAGTGAACCGGGACAACTAGCCAAAAACATTCAGTACTTC.

The rearrangement uses TRBV5-1 and TRBJ2-3; no definite D call. Between the trimmed V and J ends, which lost 7 bases and 0 bases, there was a span of 15 bases. CDR3 length equals 15 residues. Germline V gives CDR1 SGHRS, CDR2 YFSETQ. The CDR3 DNA sequence: TGCGCCAGCGGCTCGGCTACATCTAGCACAGATACGCAGTATTTT. Translation gives CASGSATSSTDTQYF.

V gene TRBV4-2 combines with J gene TRBJ2-5, with TRBD1 matching 8 bases. CDR1 is LGHNA and CDR2 is YNFKEQ in the germline V gene. The CDR3 length is 17 residues. J was trimmed by 5 bases and V by 3 bases; bases with no gene match: 14. CDR3 DNA sequence: TGTGCCAGCAGCCACGCCGGAGGAGGACAGGGCGGCGAGACCCAGTACTTC. The encoded protein is CASSHAGGGQGGETQYF.

A single count supports this clone. This sequence joins TRBV6-5 and TRBJ2-7, with 8 positions matching TRBD2. V dropped 5 bases and J dropped 0; count of bases not matched to a gene: 6. The length of the CDR3 is 15 residues. CDR1 is MNHEY and CDR2 is SVGAGI in the germline V gene. The CDR3 is CASSTTSGSSYEQYF. The CDR3 DNA sequence: TGTGCCAGCAGTACAACTAGCGGTAGCTCCTACGAGCAGTACTTC.